The 21 T cell receptor beta chains below come from one sample, sequenced in a study of blood T cell repertoires in COVID-19. Produced via immunoSEQ multiplex PCR; TCRdb's table is partial and in-frame only. This table holds 150,000 to 200,000 clones, approximately 86% found once. The sample was PBMCs or T cells enriched from blood (not recorded which). All receptors derive from a woman in her thirties who had recovered from COVID-19.

The chain links TRBV6-5 to TRBJ2-7; D gene uncertain. The CDR3 runs 14 residues. Germline CDR1 MNHEY, CDR2 SVGAGI. Trimming pared 0 bases from V and 4 bases from J, leaving 10 bases between. CDR3 sequence reads: CASSYSRRPYEQYF. CDR3 sequence (DNA): TGTGCCAGCAGTTACTCGAGGCGCCCTTACGAGCAGTACTTC.

The V gene is TRBV30, the J gene TRBJ2-1; 14 nucleotides align to TRBD2. Germline V lookup: CDR1 GTSNPN, CDR2 SVGIG (reference sequence). This CDR3 region has 16 residues. Trimming cost V 2 bases and J 4 bases; bases outside gene matches: 4. The CDR3 DNA reads as TGTGCCTGGAGTTTCCGGACTAGCGGGGGGTACAATGAGCAGTTCTTC. Translating it yields CAWSFRTSGGYNEQFF.

The V and J genes are TRBV7-2 and TRBJ1-6; D remains ambiguous. The CDR3 is 16 amino acids. Trimming pared 2 bases from V and 10 bases from J, leaving 18 bases between. CDR1 SGHTA and CDR2 FQGNSA come from the germline V gene. CDR3: CASSLHPGGSGSPLHF. As DNA, the CDR3 is TGTGCCAGCAGCTTACATCCAGGAGGATCCGGATCACCCCTCCACTTT.

Points on this clone: The sample holds other DNA sequences that translate to the same CDR3. V gene TRBV18 combines with J gene TRBJ1-4, with a tentative D call TRBD1 (6 bases). Trimming shortened V by 3 bases and J by 7 bases, and 9 bases separated the two germline ends. Per germline, CDR1 KGHSH and CDR2 LQKENI. The CDR3 loop spans 13 amino acids. The CDR3 spells CASSPGRGEKLFF. The CDR3 coding sequence is TGTGCCAGCTCACCGGGCAGGGGTGAAAAACTGTTTTTT.

The V call is TRBV5-1, the J call TRBJ2-3; no firm D call. Trimming took 0 bases from V and 2 from J, leaving 10 bases between them. Germline assignment: CDR1 SGHRS and CDR2 YFSETQ. The CDR3 runs 15 residues. CDR3 residues: CASSLGDGYTDTQYF. DNA for the CDR3: TGCGCCAGCAGCTTGGGAGACGGGTACACAGATACGCAGTATTTT.

The chain uses TRBV27 and TRBJ1-2; perhaps TRBD1 as D (6 bases). V was shortened by 0 bases and J by 8 bases, with 28 bases between the two germline ends. Germline assignment: CDR1 MNHEY and CDR2 SMNVEV (reference sequence). The CDR3 has 19 residues. The CDR3 DNA reads TGTGCCAGCAGTTTATCTGGAATCCCAGCTACGGGGGGCCGTTACGGCTACACCTTC. It translates to CASSLSGIPATGGRYGYTF.

J is TRBJ1-4 and V is TRBV7-9; TRBD1 aligns across 10 bases. CDR3 length equals 15 residues. Germline V CDR1 and CDR2: SEHNR, FQNEAQ (reference sequence). V dropped 5 bases and J dropped 6; count of bases not matched to a gene: 6. The CDR3 nucleotides are TGTGCCAGCAGCGCGCCAGGGACAGGGGATGAAAAACTGTTTTTT. It specifies CASSAPGTGDEKLFF.

CDR3 loop: CASRPRDSSYEQYF. The CDR3 DNA reads as TGTGCCAGCAGACCCCGGGACTCGTCCTACGAGCAGTACTTC. This sequence joins TRBV2 and TRBJ2-7, with TRBD2 as a possible D gene (6 bases). Deletions cut 6 bases from V and 1 base from J, with 13 bases between. The germline CDR1 and CDR2 sequences are SNHLY and FYNNEI. The CDR3 is 14 residues long.

The J gene is TRBJ1-1, the V gene TRBV14, with no clear D. V lost 1 base and J 0 bases, leaving 12 bases between the germline ends. This CDR3 region has 16 residues. Per germline, CDR1 SGHDN and CDR2 FVKESK. DNA of the CDR3: TGTGCCAGCAGCCAAGCCTGGGCAGCTATGAACACTGAAGCTTTCTTT. It translates to CASSQAWAAMNTEAFF.

V gene TRBV27 combines with J gene TRBJ2-1; TRBD2 matches 10 bases. Germline V gives CDR1 MNHEY, CDR2 SMNVEV (reference sequence). V was pared by 2 bases and J by 9 bases, with 13 bases of the junction left unmatched. CDR3 length equals 17 residues. The CDR3 spells CASSLIGSASGRIEQFF. The CDR3 DNA is TGTGCCAGCAGTTTAATCGGCTCGGCTAGCGGGAGAATTGAGCAGTTCTTC.

V and J are TRBV5-5 and TRBJ2-5; TRBD2 matches 7 bases. Germline V gives CDR1 SGHKS, CDR2 YYEKEE (reference sequence). The ends lost 4 bases at V and 5 bases at J; junction bases unmatched: 5. The CDR3 consists of 13 residues. Written as DNA, the CDR3 is TGTGCCAGCAGCGCGACTAGCCCGGAGACCCAGTACTTC. It codes for CASSATSPETQYF.

The genes are TRBV18 and TRBJ1-5; D gene ambiguous. This CDR3 is built from 14 residues. Trimming left V 2 bases short and J 0 bases short, with 5 bases between. Germline V gene sequence: CDR1 KGHSH, CDR2 LQKENI. The CDR3, as DNA: TGTGCCAGCTCACCAAGCTATAGCAATCAGCCCCAGCATTTT. The encoded protein is CASSPSYSNQPQHF.

The gene calls are TRBV2 and TRBJ2-2; possible D gene TRBD1, 5 bases. This CDR3 is built from 14 residues. The V and J ends lost 6 bases and 1 base respectively, with 9 bases between them. Germline V lookup: CDR1 SNHLY, CDR2 FYNNEI. CDR3 in DNA: TGTGCCAGCAGGGGGCAGGAGAACACCGGGGAGCTGTTTTTT. Protein sequence: CASRGQENTGELFF. The full variable domain, completed using reference TRBV2 and TRBJ2-2, is EPEVTQTPSHQVTQMGQEVILRCVPISNHLYFYWYRQILGQKVEFLVSFYNNEISEKSEIFDDQFSVERPDGSNFTLKIRSTKLEDSAMYFCASRGQENTGELFFGEGSRLTVL.

This clone has only a few counts. The rearrangement joins TRBV6-2 or TRBV6-3 to TRBJ2-1; the match to TRBD1 covers 9 bases. The germline CDR1 and CDR2 sequences are MNHEY and SVGEGT. V lost 3 bases, J lost 4 bases, and 7 bases stayed unmatched. This CDR3 is built from 16 residues. CDR3 in DNA: TGTGCCAGCAGTTATTTCGGGACAGGGTCTTACAATGAGCAGTTCTTC. Translating it yields CASSYFGTGSYNEQFF.

This chain connects TRBV5-6 to TRBJ2-1; 8 nucleotides agree with TRBD2. Trimming cost V 6 bases and J 4 bases; bases outside gene matches: 12. The CDR3 spans 16 residues. Per the germline V gene, CDR1 is SGHDT and CDR2 is YYEEEE. CDR3 sequence (DNA): TGTGCCAGCACCGAAGGATCGCGGGGGGAATACAATGAGCAGTTCTTC. Protein product: CASTEGSRGEYNEQFF.

The J gene is TRBJ2-7, the V gene TRBV11-3, with 7 bases matching TRBD2. This CDR3 is 15 amino acids long. The germline V gene encodes CDR1 SGHNT and CDR2 YENEEA. With V trimmed by 1 base and J by 3 bases, 6 bases remained unmatched. The chain's CDR3 is CASSLGVSSGYEQYF. The CDR3 DNA is TGTGCCAGCAGCTTAGGCGTGTCTAGCGGCTACGAGCAGTACTTC.

The genes are TRBV25-1 and TRBJ2-1; 8 bases map to TRBD2. The CDR3 extends over 16 amino acids. Germline values: CDR1 MGHDK, CDR2 SYGVNS. J gave up 6 bases and V 3 bases, and 10 bases lay outside the gene matches. In DNA, the CDR3 is TGTGCCAGCAGTGATCCTTTCGGGACTAGGAGCAATGAGCAGTTCTTC. Protein: CASSDPFGTRSNEQFF.

The rearrangement links TRBV5-5 to TRBJ1-4; D not certain. CDR3 length: 14 amino acids. Per germline, CDR1 SGHKS and CDR2 YYEKEE (reference sequence). V was trimmed by 4 bases and J by 7 bases, leaving 14 bases between them. The CDR3 DNA is TGTGCCAGCAGCGCCCAGGAGAGGGTTGAAAAACTGTTTTTT. It translates to CASSAQERVEKLFF.

The J gene is TRBJ2-1, the V gene TRBV27, with TRBD1 matching over 9 bases. Germline CDR1 MNHEY, CDR2 SMNVEV (reference sequence). V was pared by 9 bases and J by 0 bases, with 3 bases of the junction left unmatched. CDR3 length equals 14 residues. CDR3 in amino acids: CASQGQGSYNEQFF. CDR3 nucleotides: TGTGCCAGTCAGGGACAGGGCTCCTACAATGAGCAGTTCTTC.

The rearrangement uses TRBV7-8 and TRBJ2-7; the D gene is possibly TRBD1 (6 bases). V dropped 4 bases and J dropped 0 bases, with 10 bases sitting between them. CDR3 length: 14 residues. CDR1 is SGHVS, CDR2 FQNEAQ, per germline. CDR3 nucleotide sequence: TGTGCCAGCAGCTCCAGGGGAAGCTCCTACGAGCAGTACTTC. Its translation: CASSSRGSSYEQYF.

The rearrangement uses TRBV5-5 and TRBJ2-7; 10 nucleotides line up with TRBD2. CDR1 SGHKS and CDR2 YYEKEE come from the germline V gene (reference sequence). V lost 4 bases to trimming and J lost 0 bases; unmatched junction nucleotides: 4. CDR3 length equals 15 residues. The CDR3 DNA is TGTGCCAGCAGCAACCCTAGCGGGGGCTCCTACGAGCAGTACTTC. Its protein product is CASSNPSGGSYEQYF.